This TCR beta chain was identified in a study of blood T cell repertoires in COVID-19. Study-level information: COVID-19 samples, acute and convalescent, were from the United States, Italy and Spain. Sources were T cells, B-cell-depleted T cells, or PBMCs; the material itself was cDNA or gDNA.

Per the authors' pipeline: Amplification of reference gene primers was used by the study to estimate nucleated cell counts. The method was immunoSEQ multiplex PCR; TCRdb's version includes in-frame clones alone and lacks a portion of them. From that table come the V and J calls and clone size; the DNA was used to work out D and trimming. The profile shows over 350,000 clones, roughly 90% of them singletons. The sample taken for sequencing was peripheral blood. This TCR was recovered from a woman aged 30 to 39 with acute or convalescent COVID-19.

The CDR3 protein is CASKTGMIGTEAFF. The CDR3 coding sequence is TGTGCCAGTAAGACAGGGATGATAGGCACTGAAGCTTTCTTT. This sequence joins TRBV19 and TRBJ1-1; 7 bases align to TRBD1. V lost 7 bases, J lost 4 bases, and 9 bases stayed unmatched. This CDR3 spans 14 amino acids. From germline, CDR1 is LNHDA and CDR2 SQIVND (reference sequence).